The 25 T cell receptor beta chains below come from one sample, sequenced in a study of shared clonotypes between healthy human individuals (dated by TCRdb to the early 2020s). Receptor amplification or capture employed the immunoSEQ multiplex PCR assay. TCRdb took this table from immuneACCESS and kept in-frame rearrangements with V and J called. Such tables lack part of the clones; where checked against another copy, unresolved V genes explain under half of the gap, and the rest is unexplained. This sample comprises a few hundred thousand clones, approximately 79% of them detected only once. Of the sample, 10% falls within the top ten clones. Sample: memory CD4+ T cells sorted from blood. The cell subset or site label, read with the paper, signifies: CD45RA-negative fraction. These receptors all come from a man younger than 40 in good health.

This clone was observed a few times. In the same sample, other DNA sequences code for this CDR3. The genes are TRBV7-9 and TRBJ2-1; 12 nucleotides agree with TRBD2. The length of the CDR3 is 16 residues. The trim removed 5 bases at V and 4 bases at J, leaving 6 bases unmatched. Germline V gene sequence: CDR1 SEHNR, CDR2 FQNEAQ (reference sequence). The chain's CDR3 is CASSSGTSGRYNEQFF. CDR3 nucleotides: TGTGCCAGCAGCAGCGGGACTAGCGGGCGATACAATGAGCAGTTCTTC.

CDR3 residues: CASSVVGQAPYEQYF. The CDR3 region has the DNA TGTGCCAGCAGTGTTGTAGGTCAGGCTCCCTACGAGCAGTACTTC. The chain recombines TRBV6-1 with TRBJ2-7; D unresolved. Germline V gene lookup returns CDR1 MNHNS and CDR2 SASEGT. The CDR3 extends over 15 amino acids. V gave up 4 bases and J gave up 2 bases, with 15 bases separating them.

This chain joins TRBV6-1 and TRBJ2-7; no definite D call. V lost 5 bases and J 9 bases, leaving 20 bases between the germline ends. The CDR3 length is 14 residues. Germline V gene sequence: CDR1 MNHNS, CDR2 SASEGT. The chain's CDR3 is CASSRSRPGGWQYF. In DNA, the CDR3 is TGTGCCAGCAGTCGGTCCAGGCCCGGTGGGTGGCAGTACTTC.

As concerns this clone: Given a much more abundant clone one base away, this may be a read error. The rearrangement joins TRBV29-1 to TRBJ2-7, with 8 bases lining up with TRBD1. CDR1 is SQVTM and CDR2 is ANQGSEA in the germline V gene. The trim removed 7 bases at V and 7 bases at J, leaving 15 bases unmatched. This CDR3 has 14 amino acids. CDR3 amino acids: CSAAPGQVREEQYF. CDR3 sequence (DNA): TGCAGCGCTGCACCGGGACAGGTTCGTGAAGAGCAGTACTTC.

The sample holds a few counts of this clone. V and J are TRBV6-4 and TRBJ2-4; 8 nucleotides match TRBD2. V lost 5 bases to trimming and J lost 8 bases; unmatched junction nucleotides: 5. Germline V gives CDR1 MRHNA, CDR2 SNTAGT. There are 13 residues in the CDR3. CDR3 bases: TGTGCCAGCAGTAGACGGGAGGGGGACATTCAGTACTTC. This translates into CASSRREGDIQYF.

Only a few counts were recorded for this clone. The chain is built from TRBV7-9 and TRBJ2-7, with D unclear. CDR1 SEHNR and CDR2 FQNEAQ come from the germline V gene (reference sequence). The CDR3 extends over 15 amino acids. The ends were cut back, 5 bases at V and 3 bases at J, with 17 bases in the middle. Written as DNA, the CDR3 is TGTGCCAGCAGCAGCGACACCGCCCTTTACTACGAGCAGTACTTC. This translates into CASSSDTALYYEQYF.

The chain employs TRBV7-8 and TRBJ2-1; D perhaps matches TRBD1 (6 bases). Between the trimmed V and J ends, which lost 5 bases and 7 bases, there was a span of 12 bases. Germline CDR1 and CDR2: SGHVS and FQNEAQ. The CDR3 length is 13 residues. As DNA, the CDR3 is TGTGCCAGCAGCCAGGACAGACTTAATGAGCAGTTCTTC. Protein sequence: CASSQDRLNEQFF.

This rearrangement joins TRBV2 to TRBJ2-7, with D uncertain. Germline CDR1 is SNHLY and CDR2 is FYNNEI. Trimming removed 1 base from V and 4 bases from J, with 5 bases in between. The CDR3 length is 12 residues. The CDR3 sequence: CASSEGLYEQYF. CDR3 bases: TGTGCCAGCAGTGAAGGGCTTTACGAGCAGTACTTC.

The rearrangement joins TRBV19 to TRBJ1-1; no reliable D call. The CDR3 loop spans 12 amino acids. V gave up 7 bases and J gave up 2 bases, with 8 bases separating them. Germline V CDR1 and CDR2: LNHDA, SQIVND (reference sequence). The CDR3 coding sequence is TGTGCCAGTACCTACTTAAACACTGAAGCTTTCTTT. This encodes CASTYLNTEAFF.

This chain links TRBV5-1 with TRBJ2-2; the match to TRBD2 covers 11 bases. The CDR3 spans 16 residues. V lost 0 bases and J lost 5; bases outside the gene matches: 3. Germline CDR1 reads SGHRS; CDR2 reads YFSETQ. The CDR3 here is CASSLGLAGRTGELFF. In DNA form, the CDR3 reads TGCGCCAGCAGCTTGGGACTAGCGGGGAGAACCGGGGAGCTGTTTTTT. Looking up the rest from reference TRBV5-1 and TRBJ2-2 gives the full variable domain: KAGVTQTPRYLIKTRGQQVTLSCSPISGHRSVSWYQQTPGQGLQFLFEYFSETQRNKGNFPGRFSGRQFSNSRSEMNVSTLELGDSALYLCASSLGLAGRTGELFFGEGSRLTVL.

In this sample, this clone turned up a few times. The chain couples TRBV5-8 to TRBJ1-5; the D gene is possibly TRBD1 (5 bases). Germline CDR1 and CDR2: SGHTS and YDEGEE. V was pared by 5 bases and J by 6 bases, with 12 bases between. CDR3 length: 13 residues. The CDR3 loop reads CASRWAGSQPQHF. CDR3 nucleotides: TGTGCCAGCAGGTGGGCAGGGTCTCAGCCCCAGCATTTT.

The chain joins TRBV7-2 to TRBJ2-5; TRBD2 might be the D (6 bases). Trimming took 2 bases from V and 5 from J, leaving 21 bases between them. CDR1 and CDR2 (germline): SGHTA, FQGNSA. The CDR3 contains 17 residues. CDR3 protein: CASSLIGMGGGVETQYF. The DNA for the CDR3 is TGTGCCAGCAGCTTAATTGGTATGGGCGGAGGGGTGGAGACCCAGTACTTC.

This rearrangement joins TRBV2 to TRBJ1-4, with TRBD1 as a possible D gene (6 bases). Per the germline V gene, CDR1 is SNHLY and CDR2 is FYNNEI. The V and J ends lost 0 bases and 6 bases respectively, with 11 bases between them. The CDR3 covers 15 residues. The CDR3 DNA is TGTGCCAGCAGTGAAGCGACAGGCCGAGATGAAAAACTGTTTTTT. This sequence encodes CASSEATGRDEKLFF.

V and J are TRBV28 and TRBJ1-4; possible D gene TRBD1, 6 bases. This CDR3 region has 13 residues. Germline CDR1 is MDHEN and CDR2 is SYDVKM. V gave up 5 bases and J gave up 8 bases, with 12 bases separating them. CDR3 protein: CASSLQGYEKLFF. DNA for the CDR3: TGTGCCAGCAGTCTACAGGGCTACGAAAAACTGTTTTTT.

This chain links TRBV19 with TRBJ1-5, with 10 nucleotides matching TRBD1. This CDR3 is built from 22 residues. V gave up 5 bases and J gave up 7 bases; unmatched junction bases: 29. Germline V lookup: CDR1 LNHDA, CDR2 SQIVND (reference sequence). CDR3 sequence reads: CASSSTSPGFNRGQGLNQPQHF. In DNA form, the CDR3 reads TGTGCCAGTAGTTCGACCTCCCCTGGATTCAATAGGGGACAGGGGCTAAACCAGCCCCAGCATTTT.

DNA of the CDR3: TGCGCCAGCAGCCAGGAGAGGCAGGGGCCTAGGACCGGGGAGCTGTTTTTT. It encodes CASSQERQGPRTGELFF. The chain employs TRBV4-3 and TRBJ2-2; tentatively, D is TRBD1 (6 bases). The CDR3 runs to 17 residues. The ends were cut back, 3 bases at V and 5 bases at J, with 19 bases in the middle. In germline, CDR1 is LGHNA, CDR2 YSLEER.

This clone was seen at least ten times. The chain has TRBV7-3 and TRBJ2-3; D perhaps matches TRBD1 (6 bases). The V and J ends lost 4 bases and 2 bases respectively, with 7 bases between them. CDR1 is SGHTA and CDR2 is FQGTGA in the germline V gene. CDR3 length: 13 residues. CDR3 protein: CASSWDTTDTQYF. CDR3 nucleotide sequence: TGTGCCAGCAGCTGGGACACCACAGATACGCAGTATTTT. Full variable domain (rest looked up from reference TRBV7-3 and TRBJ2-3): GAGVSQTPSNKVTEKGKYVELRCDPISGHTALYWYRQSLGQGPEFLIYFQGTGAADDSGLPNDRFFAVRPEGSVSTLKIQRTERGDSAVYLCASSWDTTDTQYFGPGTRLTVL.

This clone showed up many times. The V call is TRBV2, the J call TRBJ1-1; TRBD1 might be the D (5 bases). Trimming cost V 7 bases and J 10 bases, with 16 bases left between them. The germline V gene has CDR1 SNHLY and CDR2 FYNNEI. There are 12 residues in the CDR3. The CDR3 region has the DNA TGTGCCAGCAACGACGGGACGAATCGAGCTTTCTTT. It specifies CASNDGTNRAFF.

V is TRBV28 and J is TRBJ2-3; D gene uncertain. The V gene's germline CDR1 is MDHEN and CDR2 SYDVKM. This CDR3 spans 12 amino acids. V gave up 4 bases and J gave up 4 bases, with 6 bases separating them. The CDR3 nucleotides read TGTGCCAGCAGTTCTTACTCAGATACGCAGTATTTT. Translation: CASSSYSDTQYF.

DNA for the CDR3: TGTGCCAGTAATCGACAGGGGGGAGAGACCCAGTACTTC. It encodes CASNRQGGETQYF. The J gene is TRBJ2-5, the V gene TRBV19; TRBD1 matches at 9 bases. Germline lookup yields CDR1 LNHDA and CDR2 SQIVND (reference sequence). The V and J ends lost 7 bases and 4 bases, in that order; junction bases with no gene match: 4. The CDR3 has 13 residues.

The gene calls are TRBV7-8 and TRBJ2-7; D remains unclear. This CDR3 is built from 18 residues. V gave up 0 bases and J gave up 11 bases, with 29 bases separating them. Germline lookup yields CDR1 SGHVS and CDR2 FQNEAQ. The CDR3 region is CASSLATAFSSQTRPEYF. The CDR3 DNA follows: TGTGCCAGCAGCTTAGCCACAGCATTCTCCTCTCAAACCCGTCCGGAGTACTTC.

This sequence joins TRBV6-5 and TRBJ2-7; the match to TRBD2 covers 10 bases. Per the germline V gene, CDR1 is MNHEY and CDR2 is SVGAGI. The CDR3 spans 15 residues. After removal of 0 bases from V and 5 bases from J, the junction contained 4 bases not matched to a gene. The CDR3 spells CASSYSPSGSDEQYF. CDR3 in DNA: TGTGCCAGCAGTTACTCGCCTAGCGGGAGCGACGAGCAGTACTTC.

This clone was recorded a few times. The chain's CDR3 is CASRGSAGSQPQHF. The CDR3 nucleotides read TGTGCCAGCAGGGGGTCTGCGGGGAGTCAGCCCCAGCATTTT. The chain recombines TRBV6-1 with TRBJ1-5, with unresolved D. The CDR3 consists of 14 residues. The V end was cut by 6 bases, the J end by 6 bases, with 15 bases between. Germline assignment: CDR1 MNHNS and CDR2 SASEGT.

This chain links TRBV9 with TRBJ2-1, with TRBD2 matching 10 bases. After removal of 4 bases from V and 4 bases from J, the junction contained 17 bases not matched to a gene. The CDR3 runs 19 residues. Germline V gene lookup returns CDR1 SGDLS and CDR2 YYNGEE. Written as DNA, the CDR3 is TGTGCCAGCAGCCCCCCGGGCATAGCGGGAGGCGAGGCATACAATGAGCAGTTCTTC. This sequence encodes CASSPPGIAGGEAYNEQFF.

This clone was seen only a few times. J is TRBJ2-2 and V is TRBV6-5; D is ambiguous. The germline gives CDR1 MNHEY, CDR2 SVGAGI. The CDR3 runs 13 residues. Trimming pared 3 bases from V and 6 bases from J, leaving 8 bases between. The CDR3 sequence is CASSYWGAGELFF. DNA of the CDR3: TGTGCCAGCAGTTATTGGGGTGCCGGGGAGCTGTTTTTT.